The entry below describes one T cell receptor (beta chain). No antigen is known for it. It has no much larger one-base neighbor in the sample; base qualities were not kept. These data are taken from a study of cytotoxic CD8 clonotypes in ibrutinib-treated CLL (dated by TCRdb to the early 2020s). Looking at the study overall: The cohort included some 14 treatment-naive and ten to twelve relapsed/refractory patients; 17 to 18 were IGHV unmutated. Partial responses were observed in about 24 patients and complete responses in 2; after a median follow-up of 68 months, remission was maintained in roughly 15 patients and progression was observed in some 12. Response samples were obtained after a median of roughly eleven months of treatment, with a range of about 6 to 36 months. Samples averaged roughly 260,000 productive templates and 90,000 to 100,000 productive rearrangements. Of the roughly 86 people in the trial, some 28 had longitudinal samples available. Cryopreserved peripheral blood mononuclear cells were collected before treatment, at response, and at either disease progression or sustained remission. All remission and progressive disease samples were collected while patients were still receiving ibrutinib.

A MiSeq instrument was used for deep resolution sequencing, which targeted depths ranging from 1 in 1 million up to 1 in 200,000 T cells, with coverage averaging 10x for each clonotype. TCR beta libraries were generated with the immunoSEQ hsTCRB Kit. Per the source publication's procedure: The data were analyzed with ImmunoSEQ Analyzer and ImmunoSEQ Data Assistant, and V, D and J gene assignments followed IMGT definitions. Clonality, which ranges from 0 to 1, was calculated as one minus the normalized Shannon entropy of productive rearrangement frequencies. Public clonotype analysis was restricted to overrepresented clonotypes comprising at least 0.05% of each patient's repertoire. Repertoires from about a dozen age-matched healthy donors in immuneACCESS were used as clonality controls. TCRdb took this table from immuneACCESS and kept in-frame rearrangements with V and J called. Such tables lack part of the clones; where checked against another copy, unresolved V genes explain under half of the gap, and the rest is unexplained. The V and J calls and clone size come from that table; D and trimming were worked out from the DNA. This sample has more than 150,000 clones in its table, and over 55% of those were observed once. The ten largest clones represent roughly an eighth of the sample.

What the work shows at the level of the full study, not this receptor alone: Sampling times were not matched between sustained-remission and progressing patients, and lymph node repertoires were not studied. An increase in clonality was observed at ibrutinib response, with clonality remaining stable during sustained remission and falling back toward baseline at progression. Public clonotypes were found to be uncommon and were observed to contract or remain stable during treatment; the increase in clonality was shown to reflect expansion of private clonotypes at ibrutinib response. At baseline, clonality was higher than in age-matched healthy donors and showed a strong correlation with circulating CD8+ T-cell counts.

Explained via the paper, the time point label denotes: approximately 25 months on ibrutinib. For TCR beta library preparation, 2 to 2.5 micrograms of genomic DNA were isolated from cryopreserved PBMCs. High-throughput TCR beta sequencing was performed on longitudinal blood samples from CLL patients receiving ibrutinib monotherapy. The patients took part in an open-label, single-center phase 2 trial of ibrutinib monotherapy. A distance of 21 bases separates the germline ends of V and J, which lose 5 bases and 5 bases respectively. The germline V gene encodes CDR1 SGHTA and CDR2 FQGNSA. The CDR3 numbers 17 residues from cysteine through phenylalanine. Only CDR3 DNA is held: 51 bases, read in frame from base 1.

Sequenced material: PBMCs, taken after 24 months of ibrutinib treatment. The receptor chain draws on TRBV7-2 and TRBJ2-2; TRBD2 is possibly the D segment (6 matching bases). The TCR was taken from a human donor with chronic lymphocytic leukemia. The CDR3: CASSPRVLAGATGELFF. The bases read TGTGCCAGCAGCCCAAGGGTACTAGCTGGTGCTACCGGGGAGCTGTTTTTT.